Reported below is one T cell receptor (beta chain). Its antigen is as yet unknown. MiXCR, run by TCRdb on the RT-PCR reads, gives a single entry per CDR3 protein. The table lists approximately 730,000 distinct CDR3 sequences, roughly 14% of them singletons. The data originate from a study of response to subunit inactivated influenza vaccine. Overall study results and limits: Each seasonal influenza vaccination, the authors suggested, recruits few new T cells.

The TCR sequence derives from a man aged 45 to 65 who received an inactivated influenza vaccine. Sequences were derived from PBMCs from blood, sampled 14 to 15 days before vaccination.

The CDR3 region has the DNA TGCAGTGCTAAGTTTTCTAAGGTCAGCTCCTACAATGAGCAGTTCTTC. This encodes CSAKFSKVSSYNEQFF. This sequence joins TRBV20-1 and TRBJ2-1; D gene ambiguous. This CDR3 is built from 16 residues. The germline V gene has CDR1 DFQATT and CDR2 SNEGSKA (reference sequence). The V end lost 4 bases, the J end lost 0 bases, and 16 bases lay between the germline ends.